A selection of T cell receptor beta chains follows, all from one sample in a study of T cell responses to AZD1222 COVID-19 vaccine. Here immunoSEQ multiplex PCR was the method, and the copy in TCRdb shows in-frame clones only, minus some. Of 100,000 to 150,000 clones in the sample, roughly 93% were seen once. The specimen comprised peripheral blood, sampled 28 days after the second AZD1222 dose. The receptor set was obtained from an adult who received the AZD1222 COVID-19 vaccine. CDR3s leave out the opening cysteine and the closing phenylalanine or tryptophan. Rows give clone size only sometimes, using once, few, many, or a class for an expanded clone.

TRBV29-1 once SAGDRGYFRGQY
TRBV5-1 . ASSLVVGRRSGNTIY
TRBV19 . ASSNGFGYT
TRBV19 . ASGNRGPTAYGYT
TRBV2 . ASSRTGVDLGATNEKLF
TRBV6-5 . ASSYFNQPQH
TRBV6-1 once ASSEGQVNQPQH
TRBV10-1 few ASPKRREGNIQY
TRBV5-6 . ASSVSGIYGYT
TRBV19 . ASSTLLQGTGNSPLH
TRBV5-1 . ASSLTGEGYT
TRBV27 . ASSFSTGELF
TRBV6-4 . ASSDRGLAF
TRBV11-2 . ASSPFTKTSEETQY
TRBV7-9 . ASSFVSGAYNEQF
TRBV28 . ASSSIGTASYEQY
TRBV7-8 . ASSGGGFSEQY
TRBV6-5 . ASSYSLDPSWAKAF
TRBV30 . AWSVTRTSGSTDTQY
TRBV27 . ASIPLREAYNEQF
TRBV28 . ASSFRGGGRSEQY
TRBV10-3 . AISDRGLYNEQF
TRBV18 few ASSPSDTEAF
TRBV18 . ASSPELPNTEAF
TRBV12-5 . ASGRGLANEKLF
TRBV5-4 . ASSRTEQETQY
TRBV3-1/TRBV3-2 . ASSQGWEGQPQH
TRBV9 . ASSVGGTGELF
TRBV7-6 once ASSLEYEQF
TRBV14 . ASSPNRGETQY
TRBV4-1 . ASSLSTTMNTEAF
TRBV14 . ASSQDRSGRVSYNEQF
TRBV6-5 . ASSYSIYTGELF
TRBV28 . ASAVGGQHYGYT
TRBV18 . ASSPQVDYNSPLH
TRBV5-4 few ASSPLPPVYNEQF
TRBV6-5 . ASSYSLSGSVNEQF
TRBV9 . ASSSSKGAYGYT
TRBV6-6 . ASRGQGIDYGYT
TRBV2 . ASSVSGQRNSPLH
TRBV6-4 . ASSVQPGDTQY
TRBV7-9 . ASSLFAAVQETQY
TRBV28 . ASRTLGRPQH
TRBV27 . ASNRGTREQY
TRBV28 . ASSLRGRTGYNEQF
TRBV7-9 once ASRILGTIY
TRBV5-1 . ASSLSGYEQY
TRBV23-1 . ASSQTGQVTYNEQF
TRBV28 . ASSFRQTLGTEAF
TRBV3-1/TRBV3-2 . ASSQDSTGPYGYT
TRBV27 . ASSPGQGRETQY
TRBV5-5 . ASSLAAVGYT
TRBV7-3 once ASSLTLTGGATGELF
TRBV28 . ASSRLAGGPSYEQY
TRBV9 . ASSVGYGRSSYNEQF